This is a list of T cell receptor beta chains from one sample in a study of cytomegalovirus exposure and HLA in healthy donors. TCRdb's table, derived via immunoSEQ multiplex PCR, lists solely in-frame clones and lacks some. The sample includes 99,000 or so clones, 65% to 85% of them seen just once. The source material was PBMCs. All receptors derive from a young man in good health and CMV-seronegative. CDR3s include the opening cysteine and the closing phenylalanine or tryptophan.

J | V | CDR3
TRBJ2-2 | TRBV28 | CASSSTSGVNTGELFF
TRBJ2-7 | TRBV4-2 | CASSQGLAGVFNEQYF
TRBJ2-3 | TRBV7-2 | CASSSRTSSDTQYF
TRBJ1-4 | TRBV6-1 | CASSVGQVEKLFF
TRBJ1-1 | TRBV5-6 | CASSLAPGNTEAFF
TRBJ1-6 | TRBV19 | CASSQQGSQSPLHF
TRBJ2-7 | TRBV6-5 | CASSYRPQGAFGEQYF
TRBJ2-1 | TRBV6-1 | CAISDKVAGEIYNEQFF
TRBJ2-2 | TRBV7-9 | CASSLVSSETGELFF
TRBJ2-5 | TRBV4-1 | CASSPGQGGETQYF
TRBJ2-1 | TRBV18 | CASSPPGLANNEQFF
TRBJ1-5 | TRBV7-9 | CASRGEDNQPQHF
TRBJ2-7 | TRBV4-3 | CASSQDTRTTFREQYF
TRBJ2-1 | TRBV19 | CASSILTSGDEQFF
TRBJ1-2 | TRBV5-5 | CASSLRQGPVGGYTF
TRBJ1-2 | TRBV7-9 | CASSRRTELKNYGYTF
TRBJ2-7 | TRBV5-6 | CASSLALQGWREQYF
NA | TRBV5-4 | CASSWMRGTTYEQYF
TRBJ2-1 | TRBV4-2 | CASSQDPLAGYNEQFF
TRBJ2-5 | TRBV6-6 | CASIRDYQETQYF
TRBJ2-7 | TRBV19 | CASSIGDTAYEQYF
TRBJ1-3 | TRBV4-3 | CASSQDTGGADTIYF
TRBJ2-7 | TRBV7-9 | CASSSSGTHSYEQYF
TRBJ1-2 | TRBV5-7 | CASSLRPADRDRLLGYTF
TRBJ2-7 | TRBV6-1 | CASSVGGTGSEQYF
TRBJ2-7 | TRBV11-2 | CASNPSGRLSYEQYF
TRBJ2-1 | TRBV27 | CASSLAVGAGGPSEQFF
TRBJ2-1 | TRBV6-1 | CASSEAWAPPYNEQFF
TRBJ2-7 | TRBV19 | CASRGTSRSAYEQYF
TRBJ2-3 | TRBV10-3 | CAIMASGTDTQYF
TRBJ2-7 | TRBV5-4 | CASSFSGSYEQYF
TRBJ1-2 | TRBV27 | CASSPQGVNGYTF
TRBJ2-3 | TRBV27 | CASSLALAGISTDTQYF
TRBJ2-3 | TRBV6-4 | CASSDGDSDGTDTQYF
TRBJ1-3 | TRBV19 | CASSIAGRGNTIYF
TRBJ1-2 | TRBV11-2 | CASSPTGAGYTF
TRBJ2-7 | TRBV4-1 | CASSQGEYYEQYF
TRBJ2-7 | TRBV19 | CASSTWTGGSEQYF
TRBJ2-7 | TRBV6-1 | CATSGSSYEQYF
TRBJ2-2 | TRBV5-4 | CASSSTGSANTGELFF
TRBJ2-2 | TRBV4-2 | CASSHRDKETGELFF
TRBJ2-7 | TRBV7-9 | CASSSPGTGIYEQYF
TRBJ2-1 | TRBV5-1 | CASSLGASGYNEQFF
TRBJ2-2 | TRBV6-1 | CATRTSGSIGELFF
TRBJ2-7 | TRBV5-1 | CASRQGGDSYEQYF
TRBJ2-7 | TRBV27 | CASSFWGGDSYEQYF
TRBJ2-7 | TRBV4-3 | CASSWTSGRGDEQYF
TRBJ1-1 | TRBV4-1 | CASSQDQGYTEAFF
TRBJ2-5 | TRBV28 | CASSLPLRVAGGQETQYF
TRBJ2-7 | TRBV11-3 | CASTPSQGDEQYF
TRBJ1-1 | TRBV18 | CASSPIARGNLPEAFF
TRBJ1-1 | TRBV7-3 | CASSLPPLDRERSGTEAFF
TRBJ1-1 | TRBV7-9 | CASSPRRAEAFF
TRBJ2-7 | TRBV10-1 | CASSESGNYEQYF
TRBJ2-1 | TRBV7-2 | CASSLGLSSYNEQFF
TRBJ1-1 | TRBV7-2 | CASSLPRNTEAFF
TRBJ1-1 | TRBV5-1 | CASSLVGQDTSLYTEAFF